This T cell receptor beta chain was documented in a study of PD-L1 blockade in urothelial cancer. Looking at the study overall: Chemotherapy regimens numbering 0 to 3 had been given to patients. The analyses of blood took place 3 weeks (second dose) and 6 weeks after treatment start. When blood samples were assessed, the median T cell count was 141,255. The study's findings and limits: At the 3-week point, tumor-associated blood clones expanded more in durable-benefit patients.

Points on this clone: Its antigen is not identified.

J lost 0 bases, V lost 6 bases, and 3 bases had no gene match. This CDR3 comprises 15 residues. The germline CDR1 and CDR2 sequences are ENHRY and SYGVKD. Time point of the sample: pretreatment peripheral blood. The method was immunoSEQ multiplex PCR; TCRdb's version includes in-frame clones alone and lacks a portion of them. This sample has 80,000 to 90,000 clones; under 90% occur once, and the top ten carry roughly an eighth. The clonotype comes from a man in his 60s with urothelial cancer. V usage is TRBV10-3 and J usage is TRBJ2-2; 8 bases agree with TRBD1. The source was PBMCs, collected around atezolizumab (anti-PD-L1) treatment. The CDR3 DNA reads TGTGCCATCAGGGGACAGGTCGCGAACACCGGGGAGCTGTTTTTT. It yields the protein CAIRGQVANTGELFF.